Reported below is one TCR beta chain. The CDR3 extends over 16 amino acids. Germline V gene lookup returns CDR1 DFQATT and CDR2 SNEGSKA (reference sequence). J gave up 6 bases and V 6 bases, and 12 bases lay outside the gene matches. The second PCR ran roughly 6 to 12 cycles with a sample-barcoded 5' primer and J-beta primers. Per-sample output comprised a minimum of 2.5 million paired-end reads containing CDR3. TCRdb re-called the 5' RACE reads with MiXCR, one entry per CDR3 protein. The profile shows around 650,000 distinct CDR3 sequences, roughly 41% of them singletons. This sample is part of a study of blood T cells in healthy people across ages. No fewer than 6 million PBMCs went into each sample.

The chain employs TRBV20-1 and TRBJ2-1, with 12 positions matching TRBD2. Sequenced sample: blood. The source of this sequence is an older man in good health. DNA of the CDR3: TGCAGTGCACAGACTAGCGGGAGAGGTGGGGTCAATGAGCAGTTCTTC. Protein: CSAQTSGRGGVNEQFF.